The present entry profiles one T cell receptor (beta chain) with its context. What it recognizes is unknown. This record comes from a study of cytotoxic CD8 clonotypes in ibrutinib-treated CLL. Study summary: Patient counts were 11 relapsed/refractory, roughly 16 treatment-naive and under 18 IGHV unmutated. Following treatment for a median around 13 months, range 6 to 36, response samples were then taken. Study-wide findings and caveats: Baseline-level clonality went beyond age-matched healthy donors and moved in step with circulating CD8+ T-cell counts.

Data came from immunoSEQ multiplex PCR; TCRdb stores just in-frame clones and leaves some out. The sample yields hundreds of thousands of clones, under 70% seen once. Germline V gene data show CDR1 as SGDLS and CDR2 as YYNGEE. The CDR3 has 15 amino acids. The V gene lost 4 bases and the J gene lost 2 bases, with 13 bases spanning the gap. The V gene is TRBV9, the J gene TRBJ1-3, with D possibly TRBD1 on 6 matching bases. The TCR comes from a human donor with chronic lymphocytic leukemia. The sample consisted of PBMCs, taken after 36 months of ibrutinib treatment. In DNA form, the CDR3 reads TGTGCCAGCAGCCGAAACAGGGTAGCTGGAAACACCATATATTTT. Translation: CASSRNRVAGNTIYF.